A selection of T cell receptor beta chains follows, all from one sample in a study of blood T cells in healthy people across ages. A single record per CDR3 protein comes from TCRdb applying MiXCR to the 5' RACE reads. The data contain some 1.5 million distinct CDR3 sequences, 28% of them singletons. Sequenced material: blood. The source of these receptors is a woman in her 30s in good health. Each CDR3 is given with its conserved first and last residue. The order of the fields is J gene, clone size, V gene, D gene, CDR3 DNA, CDR3 protein. D genes are given only for firm matches. Size is omitted from some rows. Given values are once, few, many or a class for expanded clones.

TRBJ1-2 - TRBV27 - TGTGCCAGCAGTTTATTGGGCAGGGCGGACTATGGCTACACCTTC CASSLLGRADYGYTF
TRBJ2-3 - TRBV5-5 - TGTGCCAACAGCCCCCGGGGGGCGACCCCGGATACGCAGTATTTT CANSPRGATPDTQYF
TRBJ2-3 - TRBV12-3/TRBV12-4 - TGTGCCAGCAGTTTAGCTGGCCGGGTTAGCACAGATACGCAGTATTTT CASSLAGRVSTDTQYF
TRBJ2-4 - TRBV5-1 TRBD1 TGCGCCAGCAGCTTGGTTCGGACAGGGGAAGCCAAAAACATTCGGTACTTC CASSLVRTGEAKNIRYF
TRBJ2-5 few TRBV9 TRBD1 TGTGCCAGCAGCGAATCTTTAGGGACAGGGGAGGAGACCCAGTACTTC CASSESLGTGEETQYF
TRBJ2-1 many TRBV29-1 TRBD2 TGCAGCGTTGGGGGGGGACGGGAGCAGTTCTTC CSVGGGREQFF
TRBJ2-2 - TRBV9 TRBD2 TGTGCCAGCAGCGGGGGACTAGCGGGAGAAAGGGAGCTGTTTTTT CASSGGLAGERELFF
TRBJ2-5 many TRBV29-1 - TGCAGCGTTGCGGGCAGGGAAGAGACCCAGTACTTC CSVAGREETQYF
TRBJ2-6 many TRBV29-1 TRBD1 TGCAGCGTCGGACGACAGGGTTCTGGGGCCAACGTCCTGACTTTC CSVGRQGSGANVLTF
TRBJ2-4 many TRBV6-5 TRBD1 TGTGCCAGCAGTTTCCAGGGGGCAGCCAAAAACATTCAGTACTTC CASSFQGAAKNIQYF
TRBJ1-5 few TRBV19 - TGTGCCAGTAGTATTGCGCAGGGGCGCAATCAGCCCCAGCATTTT CASSIAQGRNQPQHF
TRBJ1-4 - TRBV7-9 TRBD1 TGTGCCAGCAGCTTCGACAGGGAGGGGAATGAAAAACTGTTTTTT CASSFDREGNEKLFF
TRBJ2-2 - TRBV3-1 TRBD1 TGTGCCAGCAGCCGGGCAGGGGGCTGGGAGCTGTTTTTT CASSRAGGWELFF
TRBJ2-1 - TRBV20-1 TRBD2 TGCAGTGCTAGAGGCGAAAGCGGGGGCGTACTCTCCTACAATGAGCAGTTCTTC CSARGESGGVLSYNEQFF
TRBJ1-1 - TRBV24-1 - TGTGCCACCAGTGATTTTTCAGGGCGTGAAGCTTTCTTT CATSDFSGREAFF
TRBJ2-7 few TRBV5-1 TRBD1 TGCGCCAGCAGCTTTTGGGACAGCGTTCCCTACGAGCAGTACTTC CASSFWDSVPYEQYF
TRBJ1-1 few TRBV12-3/TRBV12-4 - TGTGCCAGCAGCCCAACCAAACCTGACCGGGGAGCTTTCTTT CASSPTKPDRGAFF
TRBJ2-1 - TRBV19 - TGTGCCAGTGGACACAATGAGCAGTTCTTC CASGHNEQFF
TRBJ2-5 many TRBV29-1 TRBD2 TGCAGCGCCCCGACTAGCGGGGGGGAGACCCAGTACTTC CSAPTSGGETQYF
TRBJ2-5 many TRBV14 - TGTGCCAGCAGCCGGACAGCTAGTTCTCGGCAAGAGACCCAGTACTTC CASSRTASSRQETQYF
TRBJ1-2 many TRBV6-5 TRBD1 TGTGCCAGCAGGCGGGGACAGAACTATGGCTACACCTTC CASRRGQNYGYTF
TRBJ1-2 - TRBV29-1 - TGCAGCGCTGAACTGGGGGCGACTGGCTACACCTTC CSAELGATGYTF
TRBJ2-2 few TRBV10-3 - TGTGCCATCAGTGAGTCCCCAGATAGCGGGGAGCTGTTTTTT CAISESPDSGELFF
TRBJ2-1 - TRBV7-2 TRBD2 TGTGCCAGCAGCCTCCCGGGACTAAATGAGCAGTTCTTC CASSLPGLNEQFF
TRBJ2-1 - TRBV4-3 TRBD1 TGCGCCAGCAGCCAAGGGGACAGGTGGAACGAGCAGTTCTTC CASSQGDRWNEQFF
TRBJ2-1 few TRBV7-9 - TGTGCCAGCAGCTTAGCAGGGGTCCATGAGCAGTTCTTC CASSLAGVHEQFF
TRBJ2-1 - TRBV7-2 - TGTGCCAGCAGGATCATCGGGGGGCTGAACAATGAGCAGTTCTTC CASRIIGGLNNEQFF
TRBJ2-7 few TRBV7-9 TRBD1 TGTGCCAGCAGCTTAGAGGACAGGGGGCTATCCTACGAGCAGTACTTC CASSLEDRGLSYEQYF
TRBJ2-5 once TRBV18 - TGTGCCAGCTCCTCACAGGAGGAAGAGACCCAGTACTTC CASSSQEEETQYF